The 20 T cell receptor beta chains presented below share a single source sample, sequenced in a study of response to subunit inactivated influenza vaccine (dated by TCRdb to between 2017 and 2018). The library came from RT-PCR. The data were produced on an Illumina HiSeq 2500. TCRdb's own reprocessing of the public reads used fastp at Q25 and MiXCR and kept productive beta chains. Each CDR3 protein appears once, grouped with its most common genes and DNA. This sample gives around 710,000 distinct CDR3 sequences in total; approximately 15% of them show up just once. 6.5% to 8.5% of the sample is in the top ten clones. The sequenced sample was PBMCs from blood, obtained 14 days before vaccination. The receptors shown here come from a man over 45 who received an inactivated influenza vaccine. Donor details come from another sample of the same person, matched by shared clones.

The rearrangement joins TRBV18 to TRBJ2-5; D may match TRBD1 or TRBD2 (5 bases each). V was cut by 6 bases and J by 5 bases, with 13 bases left in between. Germline CDR1 is KGHSH and CDR2 is LQKENI. This CDR3 is 13 amino acids long. The CDR3 protein is CASSLGDAETQYF. In DNA, the CDR3 is TGTGCCAGCTCTCTAGGGGACGCGGAGACCCAGTACTTC.

This sequence joins TRBV6-2 or TRBV6-3 and TRBJ1-6; D is undetermined. The CDR3 is 16 amino acids. V lost 7 bases, J lost 0 bases, and 13 bases lay in between. Germline-derived CDR1 and CDR2 are MNHEY and SVGEGT. The CDR3 coding sequence is TGTGCCAGCACCGACGATATGGGCTCCTATAATTCACCCCTCCACTTT. Translating it yields CASTDDMGSYNSPLHF.

This clonotype was seen at least ten times. The V call is TRBV28, the J call TRBJ2-7, with TRBD1 matching 7 bases. The germline V gene encodes CDR1 MDHEN and CDR2 SYDVKM. There are 15 residues in the CDR3. Trimming removed 2 bases from V and 3 bases from J; junction bases left unmatched: 7. The CDR3 sequence: CASSLGQGDFYEQYF. CDR3 DNA sequence: TGTGCCAGCAGTTTAGGCCAGGGGGATTTCTACGAGCAGTACTTC.

This clonotype was seen a handful of times. This CDR3 is CSARDLAVGEGRSYNEQFF. The DNA of the CDR3 is TGCAGTGCTAGAGATTTGGCGGTCGGAGAGGGCCGCTCCTACAATGAGCAGTTCTTC. The gene calls are TRBV20-1 and TRBJ2-1; tentatively, D is TRBD2 (5 bases). V was shortened by 0 bases and J by 0 bases, with 21 bases between the two germline ends. The V gene's germline CDR1 is DFQATT and CDR2 SNEGSKA (reference sequence). The CDR3 sequence is 19 residues long.

Concerning this clonotype: Being one base from a much bigger clone, this may be a read error. V gene TRBV5-1 combines with J gene TRBJ2-7, with 8 bases lining up with TRBD1. The CDR3 length is 17 residues. The J segment lost 1 base and the V segment lost 5 bases, leaving 14 bases of the junction unmatched. CDR1 and CDR2 from the germline V gene are SGHRS and YFSETQ. The CDR3 bases are TGCGCCAGCAGTCAGCACGGGGGCAGGACAGGGTCCTACGAGCAGTACTTC. This gives the protein CASSQHGGRTGSYEQYF.

The chain joins TRBV7-2 to TRBJ2-4; D perhaps matches TRBD2 (5 bases). With 5 bases removed from V and 8 bases from J, the gap between germline ends came to 13 bases. Germline V gives CDR1 SGHTA, CDR2 FQGNSA. The CDR3 contains 13 residues. Here the CDR3 reads CASSPPNGDIQYF. The CDR3 nucleotides are TGTGCCAGCAGCCCCCCGAACGGGGACATTCAGTACTTC.

J is TRBJ1-2 and V is TRBV7-2; D possibly corresponds to TRBD1 (6 bases). The V gene's germline CDR1 is SGHTA and CDR2 FQGNSA. The CDR3 has 13 residues. Trimming stripped 5 bases from V and 4 bases from J, with 11 bases between. DNA of the CDR3: TGTGCCAGCAGCGCCCAGGGGAGCTATGGCTACACCTTC. It encodes CASSAQGSYGYTF.

The chain employs TRBV27 and TRBJ2-7; 12 bases line up with TRBD2. V lost 10 bases, J lost 3 bases, and 13 bases stayed unmatched. Germline lookup yields CDR1 MNHEY and CDR2 SMNVEV (reference sequence). The CDR3 is 16 amino acids. For the CDR3, the DNA is TGTGCCACACATCGGACTAGCGGGACCAGAATCTACGAGCAGTACTTC. It yields the protein CATHRTSGTRIYEQYF.

The chain combines TRBV20-1 with TRBJ1-2, with D hard to call. This CDR3 has 16 amino acids. CDR1 DFQATT and CDR2 SNEGSKA come from the germline V gene (reference sequence). V was pared by 4 bases and J by 4 bases, with 22 bases between. CDR3 protein: CSATPGTRSHSYGYTF. For the CDR3, the DNA is TGCAGTGCTACTCCAGGCACTCGCTCACATTCCTATGGCTACACCTTC.

The chain is built from TRBV28 and TRBJ1-5; TRBD1 agrees at 7 bases. Germline V gene data show CDR1 as MDHEN and CDR2 as SYDVKM. The CDR3 is 17 residues long. Trimming took 3 bases from V and 0 from J; bases not matched to a gene: 8. The CDR3 loop is CASSFGGGRFSNQPQHF. DNA of the CDR3: TGTGCCAGCAGTTTTGGAGGGGGCCGGTTTAGCAATCAGCCCCAGCATTTT.

This chain links TRBV27 with TRBJ2-7, with D uncertain. V shed 5 bases and J shed 3 bases, with 17 bases lying between them. The CDR3 sequence is 15 residues long. From germline, CDR1 is MNHEY and CDR2 SMNVEV (reference sequence). CDR3: CASSLGPVGNYEQYF. CDR3 coding DNA: TGTGCCAGCAGTCTAGGGCCCGTTGGGAACTACGAGCAGTACTTC.

The chain couples TRBV20-1 to TRBJ2-3, with D tentatively TRBD1 (5 bases). The V and J ends lost 0 bases and 9 bases respectively, with 16 bases between them. The CDR3 spans 14 residues. Germline-derived CDR1 and CDR2 are DFQATT and SNEGSKA (reference sequence). The CDR3 reads CSARDRILSGTQYF. CDR3 nucleotide sequence: TGCAGTGCTAGAGATCGGATCCTCTCAGGGACGCAGTATTTT.

This clonotype was detected only a few times. The chain recombines TRBV11-2 with TRBJ1-2; D unclear. This CDR3 spans 14 amino acids. Trimming cost V 2 bases and J 4 bases, with 11 bases left between them. CDR1 and CDR2 (germline): SGHAT, FQNNGV. CDR3 residues: CASSLSVPVYGYTF. In nucleotides, the CDR3 is TGTGCCAGCAGCTTATCCGTTCCGGTCTATGGCTACACCTTC. The full variable domain, completed using reference TRBV11-2 and TRBJ1-2, is EAGVAQSPRYKIIEKRQSVAFWCNPISGHATLYWYQQILGQGPKLLIQFQNNGVVDDSQLPKDRFSAERLKGVDSTLKIQPAKLEDSAVYLCASSLSVPVYGYTFGSGTRLTVV.

The V call is TRBV7-9, the J call TRBJ1-5, with D unresolved. Germline V gives CDR1 SEHNR, CDR2 FQNEAQ (reference sequence). The CDR3 consists of 15 residues. Trimming took 5 bases from V and 2 from J, leaving 13 bases between them. The CDR3 region has the DNA TGTGCCAGCAGCCCTACCGGGGATGGCAATCAGCCCCAGCATTTT. It yields the protein CASSPTGDGNQPQHF. The full variable domain, with the rest looked up from reference TRBV7-9 and TRBJ1-5, is DTGVSQNPRHKITKRGQNVTFRCDPISEHNRLYWYRQTLGQGPEFLTYFQNEAQLEKSRLLSDRFSAERPKGSFSTLEIQRTEQGDSAMYLCASSPTGDGNQPQHFGDGTRLSIL.

This clonotype was observed a few times. The rearrangement joins TRBV10-2 to TRBJ1-2; D remains ambiguous. The CDR3 consists of 12 residues. Germline V gene lookup returns CDR1 WSHSY and CDR2 SAAADI. Trimming took off 9 bases at V and 0 bases at J, with 8 bases between the two ends. The chain's CDR3 is CASVGSNYGYTF. For the CDR3, the DNA is TGCGCCAGTGTCGGCTCTAACTATGGCTACACCTTC.

This clonotype was seen repeatedly, ten times or more. CDR3 region: CATKGGTTIYEQYF. In DNA, the CDR3 is TGTGCCACCAAGGGCGGGACAACCATCTACGAGCAGTACTTC. The genes are TRBV10-3 and TRBJ2-7; D may correspond to TRBD1 or TRBD2 (6 bases each). Between the trimmed V and J ends, which lost 10 bases and 3 bases, there was a span of 19 bases. CDR3 length equals 14 residues. The V gene's germline CDR1 is ENHRY and CDR2 SYGVKD.

The rearrangement uses TRBV7-3 and TRBJ2-3; D gene uncertain. The CDR3 is 13 residues long. Trimming took off 4 bases at V and 4 bases at J, with 9 bases between the two ends. Per the germline V gene, CDR1 is SGHTA and CDR2 is FQGTGA. CDR3 sequence reads: CASSSRKPDTQYF. CDR3 sequence (DNA): TGTGCCAGCAGCTCCCGAAAACCAGATACGCAGTATTTT.

J is TRBJ2-7 and V is TRBV6-1; possible D gene TRBD2, 5 bases. CDR3 size: 11 residues. Deletions cut 2 bases from V and 11 bases from J, with 10 bases between. Germline V lookup: CDR1 MNHNS, CDR2 SASEGT. CDR3 region: CASSERGKKYF. The CDR3 DNA reads TGTGCCAGCAGTGAACGGGGAAAGAAGTACTTC.

This clonotype was picked up a small number of times. This chain uses TRBV25-1 with TRBJ2-3, with a possible D match to TRBD2 (7 bases). Germline assignment: CDR1 MGHDK and CDR2 SYGVNS. CDR3 length: 12 residues. V was pared by 8 bases and J by 4 bases, with 10 bases between. In nucleotides, the CDR3 is TGTGCCAGCGGGGGGGGCCCAGATACGCAGTATTTT. This sequence encodes CASGGGPDTQYF.

This clonotype was seen more than once but under ten times. The chain is built from TRBV24-1 and TRBJ1-1; no firm D call. CDR1 and CDR2 from the germline V gene are KGHDR and SFDVKD. This CDR3 has 14 residues. The V end was cut by 9 bases, the J end by 1 base, with 14 bases between. The CDR3 nucleotides are TGTGCCACCTCCCGGACGAGTGAGAACACTGAAGCTTTCTTT. It specifies CATSRTSENTEAFF.